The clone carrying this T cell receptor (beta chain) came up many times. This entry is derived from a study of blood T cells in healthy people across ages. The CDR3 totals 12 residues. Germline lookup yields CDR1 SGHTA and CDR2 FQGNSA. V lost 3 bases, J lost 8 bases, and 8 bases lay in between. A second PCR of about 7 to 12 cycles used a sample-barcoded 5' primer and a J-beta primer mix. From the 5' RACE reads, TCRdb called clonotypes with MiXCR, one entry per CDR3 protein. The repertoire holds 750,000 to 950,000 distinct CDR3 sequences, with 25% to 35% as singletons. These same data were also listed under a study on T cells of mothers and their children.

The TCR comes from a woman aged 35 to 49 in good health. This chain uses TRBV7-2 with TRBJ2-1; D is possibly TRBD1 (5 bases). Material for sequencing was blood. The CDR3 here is CASSFRAYEQFF. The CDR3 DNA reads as TGTGCCAGCAGCTTCAGGGCCTATGAGCAGTTCTTC.